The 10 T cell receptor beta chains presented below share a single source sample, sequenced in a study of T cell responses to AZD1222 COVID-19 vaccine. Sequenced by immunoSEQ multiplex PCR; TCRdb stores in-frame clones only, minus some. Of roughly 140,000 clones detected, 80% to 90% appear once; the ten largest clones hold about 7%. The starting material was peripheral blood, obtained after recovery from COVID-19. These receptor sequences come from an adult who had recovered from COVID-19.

The CDR3 reads CASNRRGTGRVHEQFF. The CDR3 nucleotides are TGTGCCAGCAACCGCAGGGGAACCGGGAGGGTCCATGAGCAGTTCTTC. V usage is TRBV5-8 and J usage is TRBJ2-1, with 8 bases aligning to TRBD2. The CDR3 runs 16 residues. Per germline, CDR1 SGHTS and CDR2 YDEGEE. After removal of 6 bases from V and 8 bases from J, the junction contained 16 bases not matched to a gene.

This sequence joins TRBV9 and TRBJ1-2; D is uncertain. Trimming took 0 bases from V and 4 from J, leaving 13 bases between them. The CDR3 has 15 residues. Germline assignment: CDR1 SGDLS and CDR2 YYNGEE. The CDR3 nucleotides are TGTGCCAGCAGCGTAGAGCACAGTTCCTCCTATGGCTACACCTTC. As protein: CASSVEHSSSYGYTF.

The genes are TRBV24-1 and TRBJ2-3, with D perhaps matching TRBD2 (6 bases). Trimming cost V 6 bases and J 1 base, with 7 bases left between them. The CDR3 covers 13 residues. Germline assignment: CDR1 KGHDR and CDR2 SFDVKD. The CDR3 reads CATSPGGTDTQYF. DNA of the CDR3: TGTGCCACCAGTCCGGGGGGCACAGATACGCAGTATTTT.

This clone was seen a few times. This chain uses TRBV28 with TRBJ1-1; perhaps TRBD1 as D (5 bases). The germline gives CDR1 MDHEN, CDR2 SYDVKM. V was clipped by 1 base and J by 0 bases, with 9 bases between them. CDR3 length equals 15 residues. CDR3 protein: CASSLFGAVNTEAFF. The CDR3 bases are TGTGCCAGCAGTTTATTCGGGGCGGTGAACACTGAAGCTTTCTTT.

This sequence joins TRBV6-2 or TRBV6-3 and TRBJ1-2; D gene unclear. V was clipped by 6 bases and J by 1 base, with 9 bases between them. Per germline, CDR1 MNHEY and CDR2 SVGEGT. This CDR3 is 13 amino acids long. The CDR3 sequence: CASSESINYGYTF. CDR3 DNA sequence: TGTGCCAGCAGCGAGAGTATTAACTATGGCTACACCTTC.

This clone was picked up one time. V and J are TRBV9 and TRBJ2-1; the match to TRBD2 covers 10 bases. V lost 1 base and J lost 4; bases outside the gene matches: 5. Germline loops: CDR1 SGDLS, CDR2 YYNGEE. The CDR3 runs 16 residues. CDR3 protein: CASSVHQREGYNEQFF. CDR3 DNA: TGTGCCAGCAGCGTACACCAGCGGGAGGGGTACAATGAGCAGTTCTTC.

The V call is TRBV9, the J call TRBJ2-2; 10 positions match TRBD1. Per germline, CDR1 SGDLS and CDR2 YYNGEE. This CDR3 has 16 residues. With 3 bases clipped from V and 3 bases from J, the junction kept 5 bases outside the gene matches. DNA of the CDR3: TGTGCCAGCAGCGGACCGGGACAGGGGTACACCGGGGAGCTGTTTTTT. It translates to CASSGPGQGYTGELFF. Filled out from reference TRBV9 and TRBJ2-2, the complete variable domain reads DSGVTQTPKHLITATGQRVTLRCSPRSGDLSVYWYQQSLDQGLQFLIQYYNGEERAKGNILERFSAQQFPDLHSELNLSSLELGDSALYFCASSGPGQGYTGELFFGEGSRLTVL.

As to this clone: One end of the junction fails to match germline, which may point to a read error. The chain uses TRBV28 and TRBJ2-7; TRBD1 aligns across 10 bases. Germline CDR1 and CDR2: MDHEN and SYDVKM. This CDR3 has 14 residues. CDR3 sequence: CASRRQGAPGEQYF. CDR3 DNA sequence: TGTGCTAGCAGACGACAGGGGGCGCCGGGAGAGCAGTACTTC.

For the CDR3, the DNA is TGTGCCAGCAGTCAAGACAGTTATAGCAATCAGCCCCAGCATTTT. This gives the protein CASSQDSYSNQPQHF. The J gene is TRBJ1-5, the V gene TRBV5-5, with TRBD1 as a possible D gene (5 bases). CDR3 size: 15 residues. CDR1 and CDR2 from the germline V gene are SGHKS and YYEKEE (reference sequence). V dropped 5 bases and J dropped 0 bases, with 12 bases sitting between them.

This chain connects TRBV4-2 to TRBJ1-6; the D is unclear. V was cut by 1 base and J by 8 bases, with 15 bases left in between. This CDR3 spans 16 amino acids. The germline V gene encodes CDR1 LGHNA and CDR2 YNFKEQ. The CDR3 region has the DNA TGTGCCAGCAGCCAAGTTTCCGGTCAGGCACATTCACCCCTCCACTTT. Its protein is CASSQVSGQAHSPLHF.